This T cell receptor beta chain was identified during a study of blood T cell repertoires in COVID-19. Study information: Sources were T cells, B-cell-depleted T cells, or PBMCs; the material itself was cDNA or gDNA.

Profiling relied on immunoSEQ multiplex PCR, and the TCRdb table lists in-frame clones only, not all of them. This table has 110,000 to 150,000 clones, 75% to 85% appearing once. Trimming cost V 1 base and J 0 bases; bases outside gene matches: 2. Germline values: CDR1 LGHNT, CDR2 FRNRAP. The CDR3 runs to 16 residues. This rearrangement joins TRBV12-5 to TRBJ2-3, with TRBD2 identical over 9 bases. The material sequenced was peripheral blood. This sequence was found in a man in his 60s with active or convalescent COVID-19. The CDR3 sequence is CASGLGTSESTDTQYF. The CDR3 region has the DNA TGTGCTAGTGGTTTGGGGACTAGCGAGAGCACAGATACGCAGTATTTT.